A selection of T cell receptor beta chains follows, all from one sample in a study of blood T cells in healthy people across ages. TCRdb passed the 5' RACE reads through MiXCR, listing each CDR3 protein once. The repertoire holds 750,000 to 850,000 distinct CDR3 sequences, with roughly 25% as singletons. These records were also assigned to another study, of T cells of mothers and their children.

Specimen: blood. These TCRs come from a boy between 10 and 17 years old in good health. CDR3s include the opening cysteine and the closing phenylalanine or tryptophan. D genes are given only for firm matches. Not every row has a clone size; where given, it reads once, few, many or a size class.

V gene	J gene	clone size	D gene	CDR3 protein	CDR3 DNA
TRBV7-8	TRBJ2-2	NA	TRBD2	CASSLEGPTSGGAGELFF	TGTGCCAGCAGCTTAGAAGGGCCTACTAGCGGGGGTGCCGGGGAGCTGTTTTTT
TRBV21-1	TRBJ1-2	few	NA	CASSAPHAGERNYGYTF	TGTGCCAGCAGCGCACCGCATGCCGGGGAGAGGAACTATGGCTACACCTTC
TRBV7-9	TRBJ2-5	few	NA	CASTGPPGTDQETQYF	TGTGCCAGCACCGGACCCCCCGGGACGGATCAAGAGACCCAGTACTTC
TRBV5-6	TRBJ1-1	few	TRBD1	CASSYRKTGPNTEAFF	TGTGCCAGCAGCTATCGAAAGACAGGGCCGAACACTGAAGCTTTCTTT
TRBV11-2	TRBJ2-7	NA	TRBD2	CASSLFPQLAGVHEQYF	TGTGCCAGCAGCTTATTCCCCCAGCTAGCGGGAGTCCACGAGCAGTACTTC
TRBV28	TRBJ1-2	few	TRBD1	CASIGQTGGKYYGYTF	TGTGCCAGCATTGGCCAGACAGGGGGCAAGTACTATGGCTACACCTTC
TRBV4-1	TRBJ2-1	NA	NA	CASTYGTGYNEQFF	TGCGCCAGCACCTATGGGACGGGATACAATGAGCAGTTCTTC
TRBV4-1	TRBJ2-7	few	TRBD2	CASSQEGSGGSYEQYF	TGCGCCAGCAGCCAAGAGGGCAGCGGGGGCTCCTACGAGCAGTACTTC
TRBV5-1	TRBJ2-7	NA	NA	CASSSMGSDEQYF	TGCGCCAGCAGCTCAATGGGTAGCGACGAGCAGTACTTC
TRBV29-1	TRBJ2-7	NA	TRBD1	CSVEGGVEGTGDYEQYF	TGCAGCGTTGAAGGGGGGGTTGAGGGGACAGGGGACTACGAGCAGTACTTC
TRBV7-9	TRBJ2-4	NA	NA	CASSLVEIAKNIQYF	TGTGCCAGCAGCTTAGTTGAGATAGCCAAAAACATTCAGTACTTC
TRBV12-3/TRBV12-4	TRBJ2-7	NA	TRBD2	CAITLGSGRFYEQYF	TGTGCCATCACCCTGGGTAGCGGGAGATTTTACGAGCAGTACTTC
TRBV6-6	TRBJ2-5	NA	NA	CASSFGDFEETQYF	TGTGCCAGCAGCTTCGGGGACTTCGAAGAGACCCAGTACTTC
TRBV20-1	TRBJ2-5	NA	NA	CSGTPVEGETQYF	TGCAGTGGCACACCAGTAGAAGGGGAGACCCAGTACTTC